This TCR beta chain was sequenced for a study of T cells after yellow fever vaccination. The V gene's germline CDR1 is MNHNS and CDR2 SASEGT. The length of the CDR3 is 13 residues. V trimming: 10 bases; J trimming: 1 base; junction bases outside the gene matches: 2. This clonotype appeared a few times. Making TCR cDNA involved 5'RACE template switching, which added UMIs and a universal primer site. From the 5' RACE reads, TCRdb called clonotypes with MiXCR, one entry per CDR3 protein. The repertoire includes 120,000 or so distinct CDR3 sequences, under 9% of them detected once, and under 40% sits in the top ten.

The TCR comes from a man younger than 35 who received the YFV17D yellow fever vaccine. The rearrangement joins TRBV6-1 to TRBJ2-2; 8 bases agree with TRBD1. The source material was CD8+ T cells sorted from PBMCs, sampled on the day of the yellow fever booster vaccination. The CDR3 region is CATGTGNTGELFF. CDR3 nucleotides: TGTGCCACCGGGACAGGGAACACCGGGGAGCTGTTTTTT.